This T cell receptor (beta chain) is from a study of blood T cell repertoires in COVID-19. Background on the study: Researchers got acute and convalescent COVID-19 samples from the United States, Italy and Spain. In each case, the material was cDNA or gDNA derived from T cells, B-cell-depleted T cells, or PBMCs.

The CDR3 loop spans 15 amino acids. V gave up 7 bases and J gave up 2 bases, with 17 bases separating them. The germline CDR1 and CDR2 sequences are SNHLY and FYNNEI. In the original workflow: Reference gene primer amplification in the assay estimated nucleated cell counts. Method: immunoSEQ multiplex PCR; TCRdb's copy keeps in-frame clones and lacks some. The DNA gave D and trimming, while V, J and clone size come from that table. The data contain roughly 120,000 clones, 90% of them seen just once; the ten biggest clones take up over 4%. The sequencing sample was made of peripheral blood. This clonotype was obtained from a woman between 50 and 59 years old with acute or convalescent COVID-19. The chain couples TRBV2 to TRBJ1-1; possible D gene TRBD1, 6 bases. This CDR3 reads CASISPRGTNTEAFF. In nucleotides, the CDR3 is TGTGCCAGCATATCTCCCAGGGGTACTAACACTGAAGCTTTCTTT.